A selection of T cell receptor beta chains follows, all from one sample in a study of Graves' ophthalmopathy and Graves' hyperthyroidism. TCRdb reprocessed the multiplex PCR reads via MiXCR and lists one record per CDR3 protein. The sample shows 450,000 or so distinct CDR3 sequences, around 14% of them seen only once. The source material was blood. The receptor set was obtained from a woman aged 25 to 39 with Graves' ophthalmopathy. The conserved cysteine and the conserved F or W are not part of the CDR3 here. Fields, in order: D gene, V gene, J gene, clone size, CDR3 protein. A D gene is named only where the DNA matches it firmly. Size values are once, few and many counts, or a class for expanded clones, and some rows have none.

TRBD2,TRBV7-2,TRBJ2-5,.,ASSSLAGGRETQY
TRBD2,TRBV19,TRBJ2-2,many,ASRTSELNTGELF
.,TRBV6-5,TRBJ1-3,.,ASSLRQRGNTIY
TRBD2,TRBV10-3,TRBJ2-2,many,AISVLLAGGPANTGELF
TRBD1,TRBV11-2,TRBJ2-5,.,ASSSTDRGQETQY
TRBD1,TRBV5-1,TRBJ2-7,many,ASSYGTGEGQY
.,TRBV14,TRBJ1-5,few,ASSQAPDSSYSNQPQH
.,TRBV14,TRBJ2-4,.,ASSLDSTKNIQY
.,TRBV28,TRBJ2-7,many,ASSFPQTLEQY
.,TRBV7-8,TRBJ1-6,many,ASSRGGANSPLH
.,TRBV24-1,TRBJ2-7,many,ATSEGTGYEQY
.,TRBV7-9,TRBJ2-7,many,ASSLDGELHEQY
TRBD1,TRBV30,TRBJ2-5,.,AFTGGGETQY
.,TRBV6-1,TRBJ2-5,many,ASSPISGTTQETQY
TRBD2,TRBV6-1,TRBJ2-5,.,ASGKAGGPETQY
TRBD1,TRBV6-1,TRBJ1-2,many,ASSGDRGYGYT
TRBD2,TRBV30,TRBJ2-1,.,AWTEGLDYNEQF
TRBD1,TRBV7-2,TRBJ1-3,many,ASSHNPGQLGNTIY
.,TRBV30,TRBJ2-2,many,AWSSLGGLTGELF
.,TRBV15,TRBJ1-2,few,ATSAILAKNYGYT
TRBD1,TRBV5-1,TRBJ2-5,many,ASSLSQGEETQY
.,TRBV20-1,TRBJ2-7,.,SAAGDSRPYEQY
.,TRBV9,TRBJ2-2,many,ASSDTGELF
.,TRBV6-2/TRBV6-3,TRBJ1-2,many,ASGNGGYT
.,TRBV4-1,TRBJ2-2,.,ASSQDRVTGELC
.,TRBV12-3/TRBV12-4,TRBJ1-1,.,ASSFLGPYTEAF
.,TRBV28,TRBJ2-7,many,ASSFYNYEQY
.,TRBV9,TRBJ1-2,many,ASSVADRSYGYT
.,TRBV27,TRBJ2-7,many,ASSPDLYYEQY
TRBD2,TRBV27,TRBJ2-2,few,ASSLIAGGPSIGELF
.,TRBV7-2,TRBJ1-5,many,ASSFGRRNQPQH
.,TRBV6-5,TRBJ1-5,many,ASSYGHYGNQPQH
.,TRBV5-1,TRBJ2-7,many,ASSLVNRTQSYEQY
TRBD1,TRBV6-6,TRBJ1-5,many,ASRRTGVLGNQPQH
.,TRBV29-1,TRBJ1-5,many,SVEDREGQPQH
.,TRBV28,TRBJ1-2,few,ASGGLNYGYA
.,TRBV6-5,TRBJ1-2,.,ASSYSIIQGGYT
.,TRBV20-1,TRBJ2-7,many,SARPRAAPYEQY
TRBD2,TRBV5-1,TRBJ2-5,.,ASSLWGGPQETQY
TRBD2,TRBV7-3,TRBJ2-4,many,ASSKGGSENIKY
TRBD1,TRBV12-5,TRBJ1-2,many,ASGLGRQGAWPYGYT